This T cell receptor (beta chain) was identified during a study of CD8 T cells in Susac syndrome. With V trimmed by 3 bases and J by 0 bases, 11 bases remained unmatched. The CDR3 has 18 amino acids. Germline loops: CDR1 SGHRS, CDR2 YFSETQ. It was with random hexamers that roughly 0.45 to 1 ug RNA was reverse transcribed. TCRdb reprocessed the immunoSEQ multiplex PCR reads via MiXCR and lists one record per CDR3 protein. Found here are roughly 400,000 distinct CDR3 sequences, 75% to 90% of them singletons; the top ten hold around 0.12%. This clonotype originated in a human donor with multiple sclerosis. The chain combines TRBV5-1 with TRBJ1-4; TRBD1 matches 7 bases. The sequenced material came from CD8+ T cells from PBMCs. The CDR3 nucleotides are TGCGCCAGCAGCTCCTCTCCGGGACAGTTTGCAACTAATGAAAAACTGTTTTTT. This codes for CASSSSPGQFATNEKLFF.